This T cell receptor beta chain was recorded in a study of blood T cell repertoires in COVID-19. Study in general: Nucleic acid was either cDNA or gDNA, and it came from T cells, B-cell-depleted T cells, or PBMCs.

This CDR3 has 13 amino acids. The germline gives CDR1 KGHSH, CDR2 LQKENI. V was pared by 1 base and J by 7 bases, with 10 bases between. Only in-frame clones appear in the TCRdb table, and some are missing; sequencing was by immunoSEQ multiplex PCR. The table shows around 150,000 clones, with around 90% occurring only once. The chain combines TRBV18 with TRBJ1-1, with D uncertain. The receptor comes from a human donor in a cohort sampled during active COVID-19. The specimen was peripheral blood. CDR3 nucleotide sequence: TGTGCCAGCTCACCACAGAACGGGATTGAAGCTTTCTTT. The encoded protein is CASSPQNGIEAFF.